One sample yielded the 17 T cell receptor beta chains listed below, sequenced in a study of siplizumab effects on memory and regulatory T cells. Sequencing used immunoSEQ multiplex PCR; TCRdb keeps in-frame clones, though not all of them. This sample has 120,000 or so clones, with around 90% found just once. The sequenced sample consisted of CD4+ T cells sorted from blood. The origin of the receptors is a human donor in good health.

V is TRBV6-5 and J is TRBJ2-1; D may be TRBD2 (5 bases). The V end lost 6 bases, the J end lost 6 bases, and 15 bases lay between the germline ends. CDR3 size: 14 residues. Germline lookup yields CDR1 MNHEY and CDR2 SVGAGI. In DNA, the CDR3 is TGTGCCAGCAGCCAGCCAGGACTCCGCAATGAGCAGTTCTTC. This translates into CASSQPGLRNEQFF.

This chain links TRBV11-2 with TRBJ2-7, with 8 bases fitting TRBD1. Germline CDR1 SGHAT, CDR2 FQNNGV. The CDR3 totals 15 residues. V shed 6 bases and J 4 bases; nucleotides not matched to a gene: 11. The DNA for the CDR3 is TGTGCCAGCAGACACCTCAGGGGGCGCGTTTACGAGCAGTACTTC. Amino acids: CASRHLRGRVYEQYF.

The chain recombines TRBV9 with TRBJ2-7; D may match TRBD1 or TRBD2 (5 bases each). CDR1 is SGDLS and CDR2 is YYNGEE in the germline V gene. V was clipped by 3 bases and J by 5 bases, with 15 bases between them. This CDR3 contains 14 residues. This CDR3 is CASSGTSRGNEQYF. For the CDR3, the DNA is TGTGCCAGCAGCGGGACTTCTCGGGGCAACGAGCAGTACTTC. Based on the CDR3 plus reference TRBV9 and TRBJ2-7, the full variable domain is DSGVTQTPKHLITATGQRVTLRCSPRSGDLSVYWYQQSLDQGLQFLIQYYNGEERAKGNILERFSAQQFPDLHSELNLSSLELGDSALYFCASSGTSRGNEQYFGPGTRLTVT.

This chain's CDR3 is CASSYPGVANTEAFF. For the CDR3, the DNA is TGTGCCAGCAGTTACCCAGGGGTGGCGAACACTGAAGCTTTCTTT. V and J are TRBV6-6 and TRBJ1-1; possible D gene TRBD1, 6 bases. With 2 bases removed from V and 1 base from J, the gap between germline ends came to 11 bases. The germline V gene encodes CDR1 MNHNY and CDR2 SVGAGI (reference sequence). The CDR3 length is 15 residues.

V usage is TRBV5-6 and J usage is TRBJ2-3; 8 nucleotides line up with TRBD2. The CDR3 is made up of 16 amino acids. From germline, CDR1 is SGHDT and CDR2 YYEEEE. Trimming removed 4 bases from V and 2 bases from J; junction bases left unmatched: 9. CDR3 amino acids: CASSPQERGITDTQYF. The DNA of the CDR3 is TGTGCCAGCAGCCCCCAAGAGCGGGGGATCACAGATACGCAGTATTTT.

The chain is built from TRBV15 and TRBJ1-3; D is possibly TRBD1 (6 bases). CDR3 length equals 16 residues. Trimming took 0 bases from V and 0 from J, leaving 9 bases between them. The germline V gene has CDR1 LNHNV and CDR2 YYDKDF (reference sequence). CDR3 residues: CATSRDRGTSGNTIYF. The CDR3 region has the DNA TGTGCCACCAGCAGAGATAGGGGGACCTCTGGAAACACCATATATTTT.

The genes are TRBV6-5 and TRBJ1-1, with TRBD1 identical over 7 bases. V lost 5 bases and J lost 5; bases outside the gene matches: 5. This CDR3 contains 13 residues. Germline CDR1 is MNHEY and CDR2 is SVGAGI. CDR3 bases: TGTGCCAGCAGTACACAGGGGCGGACTGAAGCTTTCTTT. Translation gives CASSTQGRTEAFF.

The chain carries TRBV6-1 and TRBJ2-7, with 11 bases that match TRBD1. The CDR3 length is 13 residues. Germline CDR1 is MNHNS and CDR2 is SASEGT. V trimming: 9 bases; J trimming: 1 base; junction bases outside the gene matches: 2. The DNA for the CDR3 is TGTGCCAGTGGACAGGGGGCTTCCTACGAGCAGTACTTC. This gives the protein CASGQGASYEQYF.

The V gene is TRBV18, the J gene TRBJ1-6; 10 bases are shared with TRBD1. Germline V gene data show CDR1 as KGHSH and CDR2 as LQKENI. Germline trimming cut 3 bases from V and 6 bases from J; bases unmatched to any gene: 5. The CDR3 is 16 amino acids. The CDR3: CASSPTGGEGNSPLHF. CDR3 sequence (DNA): TGTGCCAGCTCACCGACAGGGGGCGAGGGTAATTCACCCCTCCACTTT.

The V call is TRBV10-2, the J call TRBJ1-2; D is unclear. Germline V gene sequence: CDR1 WSHSY, CDR2 SAAADI. The V end lost 2 bases, the J end lost 0 bases, and 10 bases lay between the germline ends. The CDR3 totals 15 residues. This chain's CDR3 is CASSEGGNANYGYTF. CDR3 bases: TGCGCCAGCAGTGAGGGCGGCAACGCTAACTATGGCTACACCTTC.

This clone was counted between two and nine times. This sequence joins TRBV5-4 and TRBJ2-7, with D perhaps being TRBD1 or TRBD2 (5 bases each). The CDR3 runs to 14 residues. CDR1 and CDR2 (germline): SGHNT, YYREEE (reference sequence). Trimming removed 0 bases from V and 6 bases from J, with 13 bases in between. CDR3 loop: CASSLGGNPREQYF. As DNA, the CDR3 is TGTGCCAGCAGCTTGGGGGGGAACCCCCGCGAGCAGTACTTC.

The rearrangement links TRBV10-3 to TRBJ2-3, with 8 bases aligning to TRBD2. The CDR3 is 16 residues long. Germline-derived CDR1 and CDR2 are ENHRY and SYGVKD. V gave up 4 bases and J gave up 1 base; unmatched junction bases: 7. CDR3 region: CAISGLAGPGTDTQYF. Here the CDR3 DNA reads TGTGCCATCAGTGGATTAGCGGGGCCTGGCACAGATACGCAGTATTTT.

V gene TRBV11-3 combines with J gene TRBJ2-1, with 9 nucleotides matching TRBD2. This CDR3 has 16 residues. CDR1 and CDR2 (germline): SGHNT, YENEEA. V was clipped by 5 bases and J by 10 bases; unmatched bases: 15. CDR3 nucleotides: TGTGCCAGCAGCCCGGGGACTAGCTCATACGGGGGGGAGCAGTTCTTC. Protein: CASSPGTSSYGGEQFF. The whole variable domain, filled in from reference TRBV11-3 and TRBJ2-1, reads EAGVVQSPRYKIIEKKQPVAFWCNPISGHNTLYWYLQNLGQGPELLIRYENEEAVDDSQLPKDRFSAERLKGVDSTLKIQPAELGDSAVYLCASSPGTSSYGGEQFFGPGTRLTVL.

The gene calls are TRBV6-1 and TRBJ2-4; 8 positions agree with TRBD1. From germline, CDR1 is MNHNS and CDR2 SASEGT. The CDR3 extends over 14 amino acids. V lost 7 bases, J lost 2 bases, and 4 bases stayed unmatched. This CDR3 reads CASNSGGTKNIQYF. The CDR3 nucleotides read TGTGCCAGCAACTCAGGGGGCACCAAAAACATTCAGTACTTC.

V usage is TRBV7-2 and J usage is TRBJ1-6, with D perhaps matching TRBD1 (5 bases). Germline loops: CDR1 SGHTA, CDR2 FQGNSA. The V end lost 4 bases, the J end lost 9 bases, and 16 bases lay between the germline ends. This CDR3 is built from 15 residues. CDR3: CASSWGGTDLSPLHF. The CDR3 nucleotides read TGTGCCAGCAGCTGGGGCGGGACGGACCTTTCACCCCTCCACTTT.

The V and J genes are TRBV5-1 and TRBJ1-3, with TRBD1 matching 7 bases. This CDR3 comprises 16 residues. The germline V gene encodes CDR1 SGHRS and CDR2 YFSETQ. The V gene end was trimmed by 0 bases and the J gene end by 8 bases; junction bases not matched to a gene: 11. The CDR3 protein is CASSLGPLDRDHTIYF. For the CDR3, the DNA is TGCGCCAGCAGCTTGGGCCCCCTTGACAGGGACCACACCATATATTTT.

This clone has just a few counts. The genes are TRBV19 and TRBJ1-2, with D perhaps TRBD1 (5 bases). There are 14 residues in the CDR3. The germline V gene encodes CDR1 LNHDA and CDR2 SQIVND (reference sequence). V was cut by 6 bases and J by 7 bases, with 18 bases left in between. The chain's CDR3 is CASSQTGGAPGYTF. The CDR3 DNA reads as TGTGCCAGTAGCCAAACGGGAGGGGCACCTGGCTACACCTTC.